The source of this T cell receptor beta chain is a study of blood T cell repertoires in COVID-19. Turning to the study itself: Acute and convalescent COVID-19 samples came from the United States, Italy and Spain. From T cells, B-cell-depleted T cells, or PBMCs came the material, which was cDNA or gDNA.

The authors' processing: Amplified reference gene primers provided the basis for estimating nucleated cell counts. Profiled with immunoSEQ multiplex PCR; TCRdb holds only in-frame clones, not every one. V, J and clone size reflect that table, while D and trimming were determined from the DNA. Of fewer than 120,000 clones in the sample, nearly 90% were seen once. The CDR3 is 15 amino acids. The germline V and J ends were trimmed by 3 bases and 10 bases, with 19 bases remaining between them. The germline V gene has CDR1 ENHRY and CDR2 SYGVKD. This clone was recorded only once. The chain has TRBV10-3 and TRBJ2-1; D gene unclear. The TCR comes from a human donor in a cohort sampled during active COVID-19. Source material: peripheral blood. The CDR3 DNA sequence: TGTGCCATCAGTGACTCTCGCGGCCGGCCCCGAGAGCAGTTCTTC. This translates into CAISDSRGRPREQFF.